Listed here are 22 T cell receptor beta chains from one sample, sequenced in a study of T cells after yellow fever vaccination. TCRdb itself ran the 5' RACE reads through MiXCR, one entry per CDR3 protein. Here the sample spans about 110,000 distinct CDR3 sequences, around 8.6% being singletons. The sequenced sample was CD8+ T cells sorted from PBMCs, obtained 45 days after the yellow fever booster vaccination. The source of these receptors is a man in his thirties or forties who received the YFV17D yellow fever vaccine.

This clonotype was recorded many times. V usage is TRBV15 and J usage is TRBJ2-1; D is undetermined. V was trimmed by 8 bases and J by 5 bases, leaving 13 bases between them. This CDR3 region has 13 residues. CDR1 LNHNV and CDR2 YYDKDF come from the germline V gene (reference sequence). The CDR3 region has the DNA TGTGCCACCGGGCTGGCGGACCACAATGAGCAGTTCTTC. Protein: CATGLADHNEQFF.

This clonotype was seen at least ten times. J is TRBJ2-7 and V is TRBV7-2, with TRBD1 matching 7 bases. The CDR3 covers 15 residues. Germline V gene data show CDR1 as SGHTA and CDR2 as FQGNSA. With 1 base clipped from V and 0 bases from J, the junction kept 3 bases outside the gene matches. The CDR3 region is CASSLVWDSSYEQYF. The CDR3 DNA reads TGTGCCAGCAGCTTAGTTTGGGACAGCTCCTACGAGCAGTACTTC.

The CDR3: CASSAAAGANEQFF. In DNA form, the CDR3 reads TGTGCCAGCAGTGCCGCGGCGGGCGCAAATGAGCAGTTCTTC. The chain links TRBV28 to TRBJ2-1; weak D call: TRBD2 (5 bases). Germline loops: CDR1 MDHEN, CDR2 SYDVKM. This CDR3 is built from 14 residues. The V gene lost 5 bases and the J gene lost 7 bases, with 15 bases spanning the gap. The variable domain in full, with the rest retrieved from reference TRBV28 and TRBJ2-1, is DVKVTQSSRYLVKRTGEKVFLECVQDMDHENMFWYRQDPGLGLRLIYFSYDVKMKEKGDIPEGYSVSREKKERFSLILESASTNQTSMYLCASSAAAGANEQFFGPGTRLTVL.

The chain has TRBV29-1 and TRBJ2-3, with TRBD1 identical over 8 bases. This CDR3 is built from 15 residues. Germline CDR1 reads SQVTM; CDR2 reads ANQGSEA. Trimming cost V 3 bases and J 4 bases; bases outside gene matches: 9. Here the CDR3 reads CSVELSAGGPDTQYF. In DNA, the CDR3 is TGCAGCGTTGAGTTATCCGCAGGGGGCCCAGATACGCAGTATTTT.

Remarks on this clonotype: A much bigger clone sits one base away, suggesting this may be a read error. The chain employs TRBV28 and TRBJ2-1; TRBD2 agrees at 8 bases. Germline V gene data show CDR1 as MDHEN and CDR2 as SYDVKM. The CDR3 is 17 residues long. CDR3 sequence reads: CACSPDAIAGLYNEQFF. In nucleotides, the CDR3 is TGTGCCTGCAGTCCGGATGCGATAGCGGGACTCTACAATGAGCAGTTCTTC.

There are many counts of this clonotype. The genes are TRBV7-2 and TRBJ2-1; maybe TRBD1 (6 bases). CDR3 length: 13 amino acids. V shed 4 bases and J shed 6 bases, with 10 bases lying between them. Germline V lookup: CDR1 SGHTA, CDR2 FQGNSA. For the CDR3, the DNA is TGTGCCAGCAGCTCCGGGACAACCAATGAGCAGTTCTTC. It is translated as CASSSGTTNEQFF.

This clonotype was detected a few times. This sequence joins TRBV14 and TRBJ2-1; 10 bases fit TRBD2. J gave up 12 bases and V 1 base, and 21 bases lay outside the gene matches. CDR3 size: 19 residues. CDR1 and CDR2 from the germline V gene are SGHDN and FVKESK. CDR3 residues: CASSQVSRLAGLRSCGQFF. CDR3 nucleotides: TGTGCCAGCAGCCAAGTCTCGAGACTAGCGGGTCTGCGCTCTTGTGGGCAGTTCTTC.

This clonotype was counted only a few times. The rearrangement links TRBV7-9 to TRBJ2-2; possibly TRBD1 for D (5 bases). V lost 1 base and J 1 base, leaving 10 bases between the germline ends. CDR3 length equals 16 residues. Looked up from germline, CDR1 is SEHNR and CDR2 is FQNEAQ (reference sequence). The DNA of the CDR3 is TGTGCCAGCAGCTTAGAACAGGCATTGAACACCGGGGAGCTGTTTTTT. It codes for CASSLEQALNTGELFF.

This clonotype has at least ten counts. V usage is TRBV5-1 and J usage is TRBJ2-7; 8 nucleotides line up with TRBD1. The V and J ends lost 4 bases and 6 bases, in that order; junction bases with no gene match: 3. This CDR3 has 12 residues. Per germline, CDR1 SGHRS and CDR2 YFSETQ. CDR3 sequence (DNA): TGCGCCAGCAGCCCGGGACAGGTCGAGCAGTACTTC. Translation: CASSPGQVEQYF.

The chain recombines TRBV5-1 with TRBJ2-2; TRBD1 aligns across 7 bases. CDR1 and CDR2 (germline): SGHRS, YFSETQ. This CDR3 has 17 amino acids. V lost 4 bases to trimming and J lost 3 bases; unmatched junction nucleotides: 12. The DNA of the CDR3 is TGCGCCAGCAGCATGGACGTCGGGACAGAATACACCGGGGAGCTGTTTTTT. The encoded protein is CASSMDVGTEYTGELFF.

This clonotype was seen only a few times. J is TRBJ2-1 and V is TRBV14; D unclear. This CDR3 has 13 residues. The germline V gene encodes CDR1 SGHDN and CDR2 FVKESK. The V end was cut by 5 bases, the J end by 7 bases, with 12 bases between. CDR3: CASSVLVWNEQFF. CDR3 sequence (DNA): TGTGCCAGCAGCGTCCTAGTCTGGAATGAGCAGTTCTTC.

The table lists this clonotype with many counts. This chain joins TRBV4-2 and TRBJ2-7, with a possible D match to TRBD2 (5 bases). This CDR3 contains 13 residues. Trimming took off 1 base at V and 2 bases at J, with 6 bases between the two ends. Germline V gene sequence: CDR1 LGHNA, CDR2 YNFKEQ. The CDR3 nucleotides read TGTGCCAGCAGCCAAGTCGGGACCTACGAGCAGTACTTC. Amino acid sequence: CASSQVGTYEQYF.

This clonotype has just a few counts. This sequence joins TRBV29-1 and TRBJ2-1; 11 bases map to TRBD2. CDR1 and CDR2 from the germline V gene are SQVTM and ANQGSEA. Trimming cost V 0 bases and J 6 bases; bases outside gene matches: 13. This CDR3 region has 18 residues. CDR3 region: CSVEDLAGTSGLVNEQFF. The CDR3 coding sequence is TGCAGCGTTGAAGATCTCGCGGGGACTAGCGGCCTGGTCAATGAGCAGTTCTTC.

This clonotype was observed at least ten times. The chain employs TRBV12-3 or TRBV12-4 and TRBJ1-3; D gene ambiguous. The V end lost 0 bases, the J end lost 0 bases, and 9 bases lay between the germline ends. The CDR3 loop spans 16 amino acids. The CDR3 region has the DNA TGTGCCAGCAGTTTAGCATACAAGACCTCTGGAAACACCATATATTTT. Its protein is CASSLAYKTSGNTIYF.

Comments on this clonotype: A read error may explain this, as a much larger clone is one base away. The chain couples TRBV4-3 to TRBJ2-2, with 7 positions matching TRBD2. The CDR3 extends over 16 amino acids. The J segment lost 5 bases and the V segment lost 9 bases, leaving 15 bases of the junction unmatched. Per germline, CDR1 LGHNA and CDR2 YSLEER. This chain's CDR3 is CASAPWAGAATGELFF. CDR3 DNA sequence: TGCGCCAGTGCCCCTTGGGCGGGAGCGGCGACCGGGGAGCTGTTTTTT.

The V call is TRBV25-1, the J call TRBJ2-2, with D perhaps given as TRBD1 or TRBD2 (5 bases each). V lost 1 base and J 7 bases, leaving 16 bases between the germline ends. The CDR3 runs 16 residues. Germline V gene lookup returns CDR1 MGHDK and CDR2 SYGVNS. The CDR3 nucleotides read TGTGCCAGCAGTGAATTATGGGCAGGGAGAGGCGGGGAGCTGTTTTTT. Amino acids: CASSELWAGRGGELFF.

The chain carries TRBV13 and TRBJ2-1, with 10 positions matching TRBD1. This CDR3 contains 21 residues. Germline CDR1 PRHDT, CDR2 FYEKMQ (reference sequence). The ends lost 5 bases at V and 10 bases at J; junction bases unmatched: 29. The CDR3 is CASSPNLRTGGGTSFGVEQFF. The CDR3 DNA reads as TGTGCCAGCAGCCCCAACCTGCGGACAGGGGGAGGGACGTCGTTTGGGGTAGAGCAGTTCTTC. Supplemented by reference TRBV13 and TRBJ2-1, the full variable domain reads AAGVIQSPRHLIKEKRETATLKCYPIPRHDTVYWYQQGPGQDPQFLISFYEKMQSDKGSIPDRFSAQQFSDYHSELNMSSLELGDSALYFCASSPNLRTGGGTSFGVEQFFGPGTRLTVL.

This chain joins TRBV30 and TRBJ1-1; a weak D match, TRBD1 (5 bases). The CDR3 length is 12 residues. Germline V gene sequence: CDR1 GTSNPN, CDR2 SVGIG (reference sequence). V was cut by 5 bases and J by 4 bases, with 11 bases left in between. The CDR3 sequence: CAWGGLSTEAFF. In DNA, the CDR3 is TGTGCCTGGGGGGGTTTAAGCACTGAAGCTTTCTTT.

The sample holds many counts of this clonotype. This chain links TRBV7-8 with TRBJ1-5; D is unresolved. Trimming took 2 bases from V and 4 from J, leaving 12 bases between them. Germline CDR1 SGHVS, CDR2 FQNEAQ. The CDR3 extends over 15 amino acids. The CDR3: CASSLSSWVNQPQHF. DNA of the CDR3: TGTGCCAGCAGCTTATCGTCATGGGTGAATCAGCCCCAGCATTTT.

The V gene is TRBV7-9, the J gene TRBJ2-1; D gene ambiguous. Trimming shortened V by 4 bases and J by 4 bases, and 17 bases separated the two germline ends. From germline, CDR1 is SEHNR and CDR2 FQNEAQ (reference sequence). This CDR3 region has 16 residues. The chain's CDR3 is CASSSDGSRRYNEQFF. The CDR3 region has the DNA TGTGCCAGCAGCTCAGACGGTTCGAGAAGATACAATGAGCAGTTCTTC.

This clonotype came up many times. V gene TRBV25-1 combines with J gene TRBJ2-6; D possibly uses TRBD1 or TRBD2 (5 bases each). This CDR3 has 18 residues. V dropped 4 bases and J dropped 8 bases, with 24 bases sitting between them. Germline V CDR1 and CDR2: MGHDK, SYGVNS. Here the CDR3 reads CASSGRDGNGRGTNVLTF. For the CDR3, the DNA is TGTGCCAGCAGTGGCAGGGATGGGAATGGTCGGGGAACCAACGTCCTGACTTTC.

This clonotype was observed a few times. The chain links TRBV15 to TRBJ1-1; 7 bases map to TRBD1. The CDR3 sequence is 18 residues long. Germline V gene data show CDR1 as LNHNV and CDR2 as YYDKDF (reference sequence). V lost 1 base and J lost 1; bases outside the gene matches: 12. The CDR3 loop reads CATSRAGQVSWKNTEAFF. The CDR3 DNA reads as TGTGCCACCAGCAGAGCCGGACAGGTTAGTTGGAAGAACACTGAAGCTTTCTTT.